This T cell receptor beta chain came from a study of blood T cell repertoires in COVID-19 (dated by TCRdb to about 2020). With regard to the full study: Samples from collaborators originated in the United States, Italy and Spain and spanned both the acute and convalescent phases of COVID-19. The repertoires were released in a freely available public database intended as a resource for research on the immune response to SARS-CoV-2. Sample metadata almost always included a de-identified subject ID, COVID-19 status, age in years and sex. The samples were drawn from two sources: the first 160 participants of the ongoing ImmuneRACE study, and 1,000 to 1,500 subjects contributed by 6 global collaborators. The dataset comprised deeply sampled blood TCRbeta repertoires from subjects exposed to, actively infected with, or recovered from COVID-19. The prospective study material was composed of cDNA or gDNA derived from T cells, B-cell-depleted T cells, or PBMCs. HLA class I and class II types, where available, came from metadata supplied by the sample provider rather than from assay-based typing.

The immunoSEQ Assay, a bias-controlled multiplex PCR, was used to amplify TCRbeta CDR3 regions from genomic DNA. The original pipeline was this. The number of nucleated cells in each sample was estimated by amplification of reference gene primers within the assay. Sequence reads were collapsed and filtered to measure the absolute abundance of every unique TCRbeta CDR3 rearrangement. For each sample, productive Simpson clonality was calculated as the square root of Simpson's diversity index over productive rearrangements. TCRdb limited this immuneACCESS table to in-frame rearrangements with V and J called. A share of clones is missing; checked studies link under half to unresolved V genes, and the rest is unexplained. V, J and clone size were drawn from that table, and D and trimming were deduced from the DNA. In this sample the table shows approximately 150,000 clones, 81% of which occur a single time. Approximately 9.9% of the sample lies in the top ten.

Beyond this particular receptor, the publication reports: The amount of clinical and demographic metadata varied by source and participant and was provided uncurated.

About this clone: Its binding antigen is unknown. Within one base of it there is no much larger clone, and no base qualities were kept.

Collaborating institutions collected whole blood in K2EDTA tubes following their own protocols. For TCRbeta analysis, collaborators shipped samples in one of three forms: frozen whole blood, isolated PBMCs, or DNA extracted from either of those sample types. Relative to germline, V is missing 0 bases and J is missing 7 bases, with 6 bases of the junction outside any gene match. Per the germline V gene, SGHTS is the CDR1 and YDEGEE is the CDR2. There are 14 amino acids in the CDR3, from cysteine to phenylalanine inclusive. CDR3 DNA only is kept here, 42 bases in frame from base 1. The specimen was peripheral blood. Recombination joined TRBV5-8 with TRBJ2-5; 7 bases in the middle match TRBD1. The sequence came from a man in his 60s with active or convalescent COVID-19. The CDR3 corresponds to CASSLERGLGTQYF. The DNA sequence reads TGTGCCAGCAGCTTGGAAAGGGGGCTAGGGACCCAGTACTTC.